A single T cell receptor (beta chain) is shown here with its context. Its binding antigen is unknown. Base qualities are not provided; no much larger clone lies one nucleotide away. Using immunoSEQ, frozen genomic DNA was subjected to high-throughput TCRbeta CDR3 sequencing, a process that included PCR amplification, mapping, bias correction and internal controls. Per the authors' processing: Only productive rearrangements were retained, with each unique TCRbeta sequence defined by its CDR3 nucleotide sequence together with its V and J gene. Donor-reactive sequences required at least 5-fold expansion in CFSE-low cells versus unstimulated pre-transplant cells and at least 0.01% frequency. Per-subject minimum frequency thresholds, based on the lowest-template unstimulated sample, ensured at least 90% detection power. Jensen-Shannon divergence between the top 1000 TCRbeta sequences post-transplant and pre-transplant was used to measure repertoire turnover. Changes in detection of donor-reactive sequences were assessed with two-sided Fisher's exact tests. TCRdb re-hosts the immuneACCESS table, in-frame sequences only. Its copies lack some clones; in the studies checked, an unresolved V gene accounts for under half of them, and the cause for the rest is not known. V and J calls and clone size follow that table, whereas D and trimming were derived from the DNA. This sample has roughly 120,000 clones in its table, and 90% of those were observed once. The ten biggest clones cover roughly 0.8% of the sample.

The sample belongs to a study of T cell clones after liver transplantation (dated by TCRdb to about 2019). The study in broad terms: The samples were obtained from ITN030ST, a randomized trial that attempted immunosuppression withdrawal within 2 years after liver transplantation. Blood samples were taken pre-transplant, pre-randomization before withdrawal, and post-randomization after full withdrawal or failed withdrawal. A cohort of 8 liver transplant recipients was studied, of whom 3 were classified as tolerant and 5 as non-tolerant. Of the eight recipients, a few were HCV-positive, while the remaining recipients had been transplanted for non-autoimmune, non-viral indications. To count as tolerant, a recipient had to stay completely off immunosuppression for at least one year without liver enzymes climbing beyond twice the upper limit of normal. Third party-reactive TCRbeta sequences from pre-transplant MLRs were also identified as an antigen-independent comparator for donor-reactive sequences. Donor-reactive T cell clones were identified using TCRbeta sequencing after a pre-transplant mixed lymphocyte reaction and were then followed in post-transplant blood. Until randomization at 12-24 months post-transplant, subjects were given standard immunosuppression, with no induction therapy.

Summary of the overall study and its limitations: Once repertoire turnover was taken into account, donor-reactive detection showed a significant reduction for CD4 in 7 of 8 subjects and for CD8 in 8 of 8. Since no allograft tissue specimens were available, donor-reactive T cells may have migrated into the graft instead of being deleted. In 5 of 8 subjects, circulating donor-reactive CD4 TCRbeta sequences decreased significantly after transplant, regardless of tolerance or HCV status. The decline in donor-reactive sequences exceeded the decline in third party-reactive sequences, suggesting partial antigen-specific deletion that was unrelated to withdrawal success. Low numbers of available donor cells limited the measurable donor-reactive repertoire in a couple of subjects. Conclusions were preliminary, limited by small, heterogeneous patient numbers and non-standardized post-transplant time points.

Unstimulated PBMCs, after thawing, were stained for CD3, CD4 and CD8 and then FACS-sorted into CD3+CD4+ and CD3+CD8+ populations. All 8 studied subjects were randomized to immunosuppression withdrawal. Genomic DNA was isolated with the Qiagen DNeasy Blood and Tissue Kit. This clonotype originated in a human patient who received a liver transplant. Some T cells seen after a transplant may have their origin in the graft donor. This material consisted of CD4+ T cells from blood, taken 12 months after liver transplant.

In nucleotide form, the sequence is TGTGCCAGCACCGGGACTAGCGGCACAGATACGCAGTATTTT. This codes for CASTGTSGTDTQYF. The chain joins TRBV2 to TRBJ2-3; TRBD2 agrees with 10 junctional bases. CDR1 and CDR2, looked up from the germline V gene, are SNHLY and FYNNEI. Ends trimmed: V by 7 bases, J by 1 base; bases unmatched to a gene: 2. From cysteine to phenylalanine, the CDR3 is 14 amino acids long. The read is trimmed to its CDR3 DNA, 42 bases read in frame from base 1. Supplemented by the reference TRBV2 and TRBJ2-3 proteins around the CDR3, the complete variable domain is EPEVTQTPSHQVTQMGQEVILRCVPISNHLYFYWYRQILGQKVEFLVSFYNNEISEKSEIFDDQFSVERPDGSNFTLKIRSTKLEDSAMYFCASTGTSGTDTQYFGPGTRLTVL.